These 30 T cell receptor beta chains came from one sample sequenced in a study of T cells in Graves' hyperthyroidism and ophthalmopathy. TCR beta CDR3 regions were amplified from RNA transcripts. A set of HTBI primers served as the primers for a first-round RT-PCR of the TCR CDR3. Using its own MiXCR run on the multiplex PCR reads, TCRdb lists one record per CDR3 protein. The sample records about 250,000 distinct CDR3 sequences, approximately 23% being singletons. Sequenced material: blood. These receptors all come from a woman aged 40 to 50 with Graves' ophthalmopathy.

The chain has TRBV12-3 or TRBV12-4 and TRBJ2-5, with D perhaps given as TRBD1 or TRBD2 (7 bases each). Deletions cut 5 bases from V and 3 bases from J, with 16 bases between. This CDR3 is 15 amino acids long. For the CDR3, the DNA is TGTGCCAGCAGTCGGTCTGCAGGGGGGGAAGAGACCCAGTACTTC. It specifies CASSRSAGGEETQYF.

The chain has TRBV7-1 and TRBJ2-6; 10 positions match TRBD2. TRBV7-1 falls under the ORF class, with uncertain function. The CDR3 extends over 20 amino acids. Unmatched junction bases numbered 16, after V lost 5 bases and J lost 3 bases. CDR3 DNA: TGTGCCAGCAGCACGCGATACCTAGCGGGAGATTTGGATGGGGCCAACGTCCTGACTTTC. As protein: CASSTRYLAGDLDGANVLTF.

This clonotype was seen repeatedly, ten times or more. V and J are TRBV20-1 and TRBJ2-7, with a weak D call TRBD1 (6 bases). Germline CDR1 is DFQATT and CDR2 is SNEGSKA (reference sequence). This CDR3 has 13 amino acids. V was shortened by 2 bases and J by 4 bases, with 12 bases between the two germline ends. Here the CDR3 reads CSARPGQLYEQYF. The CDR3 nucleotides read TGCAGTGCTAGACCAGGACAGTTATACGAGCAGTACTTC.

The chain links TRBV20-1 to TRBJ1-1; 8 nucleotides agree with TRBD1. Germline lookup yields CDR1 DFQATT and CDR2 SNEGSKA (reference sequence). The V gene end was trimmed by 5 bases and the J gene end by 1 base; junction bases not matched to a gene: 6. This CDR3 spans 14 amino acids. The CDR3, as DNA: TGCAGTGCTTCAGGGACAGGCGAGAACACTGAAGCTTTCTTT. Its translation: CSASGTGENTEAFF.

This clonotype occurred a few times. V is TRBV6-5 and J is TRBJ1-2; tentative D call: TRBD1 (5 bases). The CDR3 has 13 amino acids. V was pared by 5 bases and J by 3 bases, with 10 bases between. Germline lookup yields CDR1 MNHEY and CDR2 SVGAGI. CDR3 in amino acids: CASSPRQYYGYTF. CDR3 DNA sequence: TGTGCCAGCAGTCCTCGACAGTACTATGGCTACACCTTC.

This chain connects TRBV9 to TRBJ1-1; D is uncertain. Germline lookup yields CDR1 SGDLS and CDR2 YYNGEE. Trimming left V 0 bases short and J 1 base short, with 7 bases between. The CDR3 extends over 14 amino acids. The CDR3 region is CASSVDPENTEAFF. The CDR3 coding sequence is TGTGCCAGCAGCGTAGACCCGGAGAACACTGAAGCTTTCTTT.

The chain employs TRBV27 and TRBJ2-5; 16 bases line up with TRBD2. The CDR3 sequence is 17 residues long. V was clipped by 9 bases and J by 0 bases; unmatched bases: 7. The germline gives CDR1 MNHEY, CDR2 SMNVEV (reference sequence). CDR3 nucleotides: TGTGCCAGTGTCGGGACTAGCGGGAGGGGATACCAAGAGACCCAGTACTTC. Encoded protein: CASVGTSGRGYQETQYF.

The table lists this clonotype with many counts. This chain uses TRBV7-6 with TRBJ1-1, with a weak D call TRBD1 (6 bases). The CDR3 is made up of 12 amino acids. In germline, CDR1 is SGHVS, CDR2 FNYEAQ. V was clipped by 5 bases and J by 11 bases, with 15 bases between them. The chain's CDR3 is CASSPSTGWAFF. CDR3 coding DNA: TGTGCCAGCAGCCCCTCTACAGGGTGGGCTTTCTTT.

This clonotype was observed a handful of times. The J gene is TRBJ1-1, the V gene TRBV6-1, with TRBD1 as a possible D gene (5 bases). Germline values: CDR1 MNHNS, CDR2 SASEGT. This CDR3 contains 15 residues. Trimming took 6 bases from V and 0 from J, leaving 14 bases between them. CDR3 DNA sequence: TGTGCCAGCAGGCTCCCCGGGACGGTGAACACTGAAGCTTTCTTT. Protein sequence: CASRLPGTVNTEAFF.

This clonotype was seen a handful of times. It may be a read error: a sequence one base away is much more abundant. V and J are TRBV28 and TRBJ2-2; D possibly corresponds to TRBD1 (5 bases). V was trimmed by 9 bases and J by 5 bases, leaving 10 bases between them. Germline lookup yields CDR1 MDHEN and CDR2 SYDVKM. The CDR3 is 12 amino acids. The DNA of the CDR3 is TGTGCCAGTCGACAGTCGACCGGGGAGCTGTTTTTT. It specifies CASRQSTGELFF.

The sample holds many counts of this clonotype. The chain employs TRBV12-3 or TRBV12-4 and TRBJ2-5, with a tentative D call TRBD2 (7 bases). The V and J ends lost 6 bases and 4 bases respectively, with 18 bases between them. The CDR3 spans 15 residues. This chain's CDR3 is CASSNPGAGVETQYF. The CDR3 coding sequence is TGTGCCAGCAGCAACCCGGGGGCGGGGGTAGAGACCCAGTACTTC.

In this sample, this clonotype turned up many times. A much larger clone sits a single nucleotide away, making a read error possible. This chain links TRBV15 with TRBJ2-2; TRBD1 aligns across 8 bases. CDR1 and CDR2 from the germline V gene are LNHNV and YYDKDF (reference sequence). The CDR3 extends over 15 amino acids. The CDR3 DNA reads TGTGTCACCAGCAGGGGACAGGCTAACACCGGGGAGCTGTTTTTT. It yields the protein CVTSRGQANTGELFF.

V usage is TRBV27 and J usage is TRBJ2-5; the match to TRBD2 covers 10 bases. The trim removed 5 bases at V and 3 bases at J, leaving 9 bases unmatched. The CDR3 covers 16 residues. Germline V gene data show CDR1 as MNHEY and CDR2 as SMNVEV (reference sequence). The CDR3 loop is CASSRLASGGEETQYF. CDR3 DNA: TGTGCCAGCAGTCGACTGGCTAGCGGGGGTGAAGAGACCCAGTACTTC.

This clonotype was found many times. This rearrangement joins TRBV2 to TRBJ2-7, with a possible D match to TRBD2 (6 bases). Per the germline V gene, CDR1 is SNHLY and CDR2 is FYNNEI. The CDR3 runs 13 residues. V was clipped by 6 bases and J by 0 bases, with 9 bases between them. CDR3 sequence reads: CASRRLVSYEQYF. CDR3 DNA sequence: TGTGCCAGCAGGCGACTAGTCTCCTACGAGCAGTACTTC. Supplemented by reference TRBV2 and TRBJ2-7, the full variable domain reads EPEVTQTPSHQVTQMGQEVILRCVPISNHLYFYWYRQILGQKVEFLVSFYNNEISEKSEIFDDQFSVERPDGSNFTLKIRSTKLEDSAMYFCASRRLVSYEQYFGPGTRLTVT.

The V call is TRBV28, the J call TRBJ1-1, with D unresolved. The CDR3 contains 12 residues. Germline CDR1 is MDHEN and CDR2 is SYDVKM. Trimming stripped 6 bases from V and 4 bases from J, with 9 bases between. The CDR3: CASSDELTEAFF. The CDR3 DNA follows: TGTGCCAGCAGCGACGAGCTCACTGAAGCTTTCTTT.

This clonotype was detected many times. The rearrangement joins TRBV10-3 to TRBJ1-1; D is ambiguous. The CDR3 is 14 residues long. CDR1 ENHRY and CDR2 SYGVKD come from the germline V gene. V gave up 3 bases and J gave up 3 bases, with 11 bases separating them. Here the CDR3 DNA reads TGTGCCATCAGTGATCTACGATGGGACACTGAAGCTTTCTTT. Translation: CAISDLRWDTEAFF.

This clonotype was seen many times. V usage is TRBV10-3 and J usage is TRBJ2-5; the match to TRBD2 covers 8 bases. The junction had 6 bases not matched to a gene; V was cut back by 4 bases and J by 5 bases. CDR1 is ENHRY, CDR2 SYGVKD, per germline. This CDR3 contains 14 residues. The CDR3 sequence: CAISGAGEEETQYF. The CDR3 DNA is TGTGCCATCAGTGGAGCGGGAGAGGAGGAGACCCAGTACTTC.

This clonotype occurred many times. CDR3 sequence (DNA): TGTGCCAGCAGTCCCTGGGGGGGGGCCTACGAGCAGTACTTC. This translates into CASSPWGGAYEQYF. J is TRBJ2-7 and V is TRBV12-3 or TRBV12-4; 7 bases are shared with TRBD2. J gave up 2 bases and V 5 bases, and 6 bases lay outside the gene matches. The CDR3 totals 14 residues.

In its sample, this clonotype was seen many times. The rearrangement uses TRBV7-2 and TRBJ2-7; 7 bases are a match to TRBD2. CDR3 size: 13 residues. The ends lost 7 bases at V and 3 bases at J; junction bases unmatched: 6. CDR1 and CDR2 from the germline V gene are SGHTA and FQGNSA. This chain's CDR3 is CASTSQRGYEQYF. Written as DNA, the CDR3 is TGTGCCAGCACCAGCCAGCGGGGCTACGAGCAGTACTTC.

The V gene is TRBV7-6, the J gene TRBJ2-2, with D perhaps TRBD1 or TRBD2 (5 bases each). This CDR3 has 14 residues. The V gene's germline CDR1 is SGHVS and CDR2 FNYEAQ. V lost 5 bases to trimming and J lost 5 bases, with 12 bases between them. CDR3 region: CASSPGTVTGELFF. The CDR3 region has the DNA TGTGCCAGCAGCCCAGGGACGGTGACCGGGGAGCTGTTTTTT.

There are many counts of this clonotype. CDR3 loop: CASSSATGYEQYF. DNA for the CDR3: TGTGCCAGCAGCTCAGCGACAGGTTACGAGCAGTACTTC. The chain is built from TRBV11-3 and TRBJ2-7; tentative D call: TRBD1 (6 bases). The CDR3 is 13 amino acids. Trimming stripped 4 bases from V and 4 bases from J, with 11 bases between. Looked up from germline, CDR1 is SGHNT and CDR2 is YENEEA.

The gene calls are TRBV6-1 and TRBJ2-2; no firm D call. Germline lookup yields CDR1 MNHNS and CDR2 SASEGT. The germline V and J ends were trimmed by 2 bases and 6 bases, with 10 bases remaining between them. The CDR3 runs to 14 residues. DNA of the CDR3: TGTGCCAGCAGTGAACAGGACGTTTCCGGGGAGCTGTTTTTT. Translated, it gives CASSEQDVSGELFF.

This clonotype was picked up many times. J is TRBJ2-5 and V is TRBV5-1, with D unresolved. Deletions cut 0 bases from V and 2 bases from J, with 14 bases between. This CDR3 is built from 16 residues. Germline V gives CDR1 SGHRS, CDR2 YFSETQ. CDR3 region: CASSLAPTGTQETQYF. As DNA, the CDR3 is TGCGCCAGCAGCTTGGCCCCGACTGGCACTCAAGAGACCCAGTACTTC.

This clonotype was observed at least ten times. V gene TRBV7-8 combines with J gene TRBJ2-7; D gene ambiguous. In germline, CDR1 is SGHVS, CDR2 FQNEAQ. The CDR3 runs to 13 residues. V lost 1 base and J lost 4, with 8 bases in between. The CDR3 is CASSLDTLYEQYF. In DNA, the CDR3 is TGTGCCAGCAGCTTAGATACACTATACGAGCAGTACTTC.

The chain uses TRBV6-1 and TRBJ2-5; TRBD2 aligns across 7 bases. V lost 4 bases and J lost 6; bases outside the gene matches: 5. This CDR3 is built from 13 residues. From germline, CDR1 is MNHNS and CDR2 SASEGT. CDR3 in DNA: TGTGCCAGCAGTGGCGGACTAGTGAAGACCCAGTACTTC. This gives the protein CASSGGLVKTQYF.

This clonotype has at least ten counts. This chain joins TRBV11-2 and TRBJ2-7; D gene ambiguous. This CDR3 region has 11 residues. With 5 bases removed from V and 4 bases from J, the gap between germline ends came to 6 bases. Germline CDR1 and CDR2: SGHAT and FQNNGV. For the CDR3, the DNA is TGTGCCAGCAGCGGAAAGTACGAGCAGTACTTC. Protein: CASSGKYEQYF.

This clonotype came up once. The chain carries TRBV15 and TRBJ2-3; 12 positions match TRBD2. The V and J ends lost 6 bases and 4 bases, in that order; junction bases with no gene match: 8. This CDR3 is built from 16 residues. The germline CDR1 and CDR2 sequences are LNHNV and YYDKDF (reference sequence). CDR3 amino acids: CATSPGLAGIADTQYF. The DNA of the CDR3 is TGTGCCACCAGTCCCGGACTAGCGGGAATCGCAGATACGCAGTATTTT. The complete variable domain, with remaining parts taken from reference TRBV15 and TRBJ2-3, reads DAMVIQNPRYQVTQFGKPVTLSCSQTLNHNVMYWYQQKSSQAPKLLFHYYDKDFNNEADTPDNFQSRRPNTSFCFLDIRSPGLGDTAMYLCATSPGLAGIADTQYFGPGTRLTVL.

This clonotype was recorded many times. This chain joins TRBV3-1 and TRBJ1-2; TRBD1 is a possible D gene (5 bases). V lost 5 bases and J lost 8, with 12 bases in between. The CDR3 runs 12 residues. CDR1 is LGHDT, CDR2 YNNKEL, per germline (reference sequence). The CDR3 DNA reads TGTGCCAGCAGCAGGGGAGGGGAAGGCTACACCTTC. This encodes CASSRGGEGYTF.

This clonotype was counted ten times or more. The chain employs TRBV3-1 and TRBJ1-1, with a weak D call TRBD1 (6 bases). Germline lookup yields CDR1 LGHDT and CDR2 YNNKEL (reference sequence). This CDR3 contains 11 residues. The V and J ends lost 6 bases and 11 bases respectively, with 13 bases between them. The CDR3 is CASRHSGDAFF. The CDR3 nucleotides read TGTGCCAGCAGACATTCAGGGGACGCTTTCTTT.

This clonotype was counted only a few times. The chain joins TRBV7-3 to TRBJ2-5, with no clear D. V was pared by 5 bases and J by 7 bases, with 14 bases between. Germline V lookup: CDR1 SGHTA, CDR2 FQGTGA. This CDR3 contains 13 residues. The chain's CDR3 is CASSVDGVGTQYF. DNA of the CDR3: TGTGCCAGCAGCGTGGATGGGGTAGGGACCCAGTACTTC.